This TCR beta chain came from a study of T cell responses to AZD1222 COVID-19 vaccine. Study information: Samples with a second dose at about 4 or about 12 weeks were pooled together. General study points: In all cases, repertoires were sampled only after the peak T cell response. The study found vaccine-associated CD4 TCRs spanning spike, dominant at 160-218 and 743-854. An increase in Spike-specific TCR breadth and depth was observed after two AZD1222 doses.

As concerns this clone: The antigen is unknown.

Sequencing was performed with immunoSEQ multiplex PCR; in TCRdb, only in-frame clones are kept and a portion is missing. The sample lists some 130,000 clones, roughly nine tenths occurring once. The V segment lost 4 bases and the J segment 3 bases; nucleotides outside the gene matches: 6. The CDR3 has 15 amino acids. Germline lookup yields CDR1 MNHEY and CDR2 SVGAGI. This receptor was identified in an adult in good health. Sequences were derived from peripheral blood, sampled on day 0 of AZD1222 vaccination. The gene calls are TRBV6-5 and TRBJ1-5, with 7 positions matching TRBD1. CDR3 protein: CASSWGRGANQPQHF. The CDR3 DNA sequence: TGTGCCAGCAGTTGGGGCAGGGGGGCCAATCAGCCCCAGCATTTT.